These 21 T cell receptor beta chains were all obtained from the same sample, sequenced in a study of T cells in Graves' hyperthyroidism and ophthalmopathy. Researchers amplified the TCR beta CDR3 regions from RNA transcripts. The primer set for the first-round RT-PCR of the TCR CDR3 was HTBI. TCRdb passed the multiplex PCR reads through MiXCR, listing each CDR3 protein once. The data contain 600,000 or so distinct CDR3 sequences, approximately 44% of them singletons. Material: peripheral blood or thyroid tissue (not recorded which). Receptors originate from a young woman with Graves' hyperthyroidism.

This clonotype has more than one count but fewer than ten. The CDR3 sequence is CSASPSGRGGGEQYF. The CDR3 DNA reads TGCAGTGCTAGTCCCAGCGGGAGGGGCGGGGGCGAGCAGTACTTC. V and J are TRBV20-1 and TRBJ2-7; TRBD2 matches 10 bases. Germline V lookup: CDR1 DFQATT, CDR2 SNEGSKA (reference sequence). Trimming cost V 3 bases and J 6 bases; bases outside gene matches: 11. CDR3 length: 15 amino acids.

This clonotype was seen only a few times. J is TRBJ1-2 and V is TRBV7-9; no clear D. This CDR3 spans 13 amino acids. CDR1 is SEHNR and CDR2 is FQNEAQ in the germline V gene (reference sequence). V was clipped by 6 bases and J by 5 bases, with 13 bases between them. CDR3 bases: TGTGCCAGCAGTGAGGCCGCGGGGTATGGCTACACCTTC. Translated: CASSEAAGYGYTF.

The chain employs TRBV2 and TRBJ1-3, with a tentative D call TRBD1 (6 bases). There are 14 residues in the CDR3. V dropped 5 bases and J dropped 2 bases, with 10 bases sitting between them. Germline lookup yields CDR1 SNHLY and CDR2 FYNNEI. Written as DNA, the CDR3 is TGTGCCAGCAGTTACGGGGGCCCTGGAAACACCATATATTTT. Encoded protein: CASSYGGPGNTIYF.

This clonotype was counted only a few times. The chain couples TRBV2 to TRBJ1-5; D is uncertain. V shed 7 bases and J shed 1 base, with 14 bases lying between them. The germline V gene has CDR1 SNHLY and CDR2 FYNNEI. This CDR3 region has 15 residues. For the CDR3, the DNA is TGTGCCAGCACCCCCCGGCTGGGGAGCAATCAGCCCCAGCATTTT. Residues: CASTPRLGSNQPQHF.

With respect to this clonotype: Since a much larger clone is just one base distant, this may be a read error. V is TRBV2 and J is TRBJ1-2; possibly TRBD1 for D (5 bases). CDR1 and CDR2 (germline): SNHLY, FYNNEI. The CDR3 is made up of 13 amino acids. CDR3 loop: CAGSGGTAYGYTF. The CDR3 DNA follows: TGTGCCGGCAGTGGAGGGACGGCCTATGGCTACACCTTC.

This clonotype was seen a single time. V gene TRBV7-3 combines with J gene TRBJ2-7, with TRBD1 matching over 9 bases. This CDR3 has 14 residues. V shed 5 bases, J shed 4 bases, and the junction held 6 bases outside the gene matches. Germline V gives CDR1 SGHTA, CDR2 FQGTGA. The CDR3 sequence: CASSVTGGSYEQYF. CDR3 sequence (DNA): TGTGCCAGCAGCGTTACAGGGGGCTCGTACGAGCAGTACTTC.

The chain links TRBV11-1 to TRBJ1-2, with D possibly TRBD1 on 5 matching bases. V was trimmed by 5 bases and J by 6 bases, leaving 10 bases between them. CDR1 is SGHAT and CDR2 is FQDESV in the germline V gene (reference sequence). The length of the CDR3 is 12 residues. In nucleotides, the CDR3 is TGTGCCAGCAGCCAGGGACTCGATGGCTACACCTTC. It translates to CASSQGLDGYTF.

This clonotype showed up just a few times. The J gene is TRBJ2-7, the V gene TRBV7-9; perhaps TRBD2 as D (6 bases). The V gene lost 5 bases and the J gene lost 3 bases, with 14 bases spanning the gap. This CDR3 is built from 14 residues. CDR1 is SEHNR and CDR2 is FQNEAQ in the germline V gene (reference sequence). DNA of the CDR3: TGTGCCAGCAGCCTCTTGGGGGAGGACTACGAGCAGTACTTC. Its translation: CASSLLGEDYEQYF. The whole variable domain, remainder taken from reference TRBV7-9 and TRBJ2-7, is DTGVSQNPRHKITKRGQNVTFRCDPISEHNRLYWYRQTLGQGPEFLTYFQNEAQLEKSRLLSDRFSAERPKGSFSTLEIQRTEQGDSAMYLCASSLLGEDYEQYFGPGTRLTVT.

The chain recombines TRBV20-1 with TRBJ1-2; D ambiguous. V shed 3 bases and J shed 0 bases, with 5 bases lying between them. The CDR3 extends over 12 amino acids. CDR1 is DFQATT and CDR2 is SNEGSKA in the germline V gene (reference sequence). CDR3 coding DNA: TGCAGTGCTAGCCAGGCTAACTATGGCTACACCTTC. It translates to CSASQANYGYTF.

Worth noting for this clonotype: An end of the junction differs from the germline gene, which may be a read error. The chain joins TRBV2 to TRBJ1-4; 9 bases are shared with TRBD1. Germline-derived CDR1 and CDR2 are SNHLY and FYNNEI. This CDR3 contains 11 residues. The CDR3 bases are TGTGCCAGCAGCGCAAGGGACAGGGCTTCCTTT. It encodes CASSARDRASF. Full variable domain (missing parts from reference TRBV2 and TRBJ1-4): EPEVTQTPSHQVTQMGQEVILRCVPISNHLYFYWYRQILGQKVEFLVSFYNNEISEKSEIFDDQFSVERPDGSNFTLKIRSTKLEDSAMYFCASSARDRASFGSGTQLSVL.

This clonotype was recorded many times. The J gene is TRBJ1-4, the V gene TRBV7-8; D not resolved. The CDR3 contains 12 residues. The V end was cut by 5 bases, the J end by 5 bases, with 6 bases between. CDR1 is SGHVS, CDR2 FQNEAQ, per germline. The CDR3 spells CASSTWNEKLFF. The CDR3 region has the DNA TGTGCCAGCAGCACTTGGAATGAAAAACTGTTTTTT.

This chain connects TRBV7-8 to TRBJ1-2; no clear D gene. V was shortened by 5 bases and J by 8 bases, with 9 bases between the two germline ends. The length of the CDR3 is 11 residues. Germline loops: CDR1 SGHVS, CDR2 FQNEAQ. In DNA, the CDR3 is TGTGCCAGCAGCCCGGGGTGGGGCTACACCTTC. This codes for CASSPGWGYTF.

The chain recombines TRBV2 with TRBJ2-2; TRBD2 is a possible D gene (5 bases). Deletions cut 6 bases from V and 1 base from J, with 15 bases between. CDR3 length: 16 amino acids. In germline, CDR1 is SNHLY, CDR2 FYNNEI. The CDR3, as DNA: TGTGCCAGCAGCCCCATGAGGGTCTTGAACACCGGGGAGCTGTTTTTT. Its protein product is CASSPMRVLNTGELFF. Full variable domain (remainder filled in from reference TRBV2 and TRBJ2-2): EPEVTQTPSHQVTQMGQEVILRCVPISNHLYFYWYRQILGQKVEFLVSFYNNEISEKSEIFDDQFSVERPDGSNFTLKIRSTKLEDSAMYFCASSPMRVLNTGELFFGEGSRLTVL.

This clonotype was counted at least ten times. The rearrangement uses TRBV2 and TRBJ2-7; 7 positions agree with TRBD1. CDR1 and CDR2 (germline): SNHLY, FYNNEI. V shed 7 bases and J 9 bases; nucleotides not matched to a gene: 3. CDR3 length equals 10 residues. CDR3 nucleotides: TGTGCCAGCAACGGACAGGTGCAGTACTTC. Protein sequence: CASNGQVQYF.

Regarding this clonotype: One end of the junction varies from germline; a read error may be responsible. The chain is built from TRBV7-6 and TRBJ1-1, with D maybe TRBD1 (6 bases). The CDR3 is 14 amino acids. Germline values: CDR1 SGHVS, CDR2 FNYEAQ. This CDR3 reads CASSQRGGWTEAFF. The CDR3 DNA is TGCGCCAGCAGCCAAAGGGGGGGATGGACTGAAGCTTTCTTT.

This clonotype was seen many times. The V call is TRBV7-9, the J call TRBJ1-2; possibly TRBD1 for D (5 bases). Trimming took off 4 bases at V and 8 bases at J, with 17 bases between the two ends. The CDR3 covers 14 residues. CDR1 SEHNR and CDR2 FQNEAQ come from the germline V gene (reference sequence). CDR3 DNA sequence: TGTGCCAGCAGCTCCTCCGGGACGGCAGTAGGCTACACCTTC. This gives the protein CASSSSGTAVGYTF.

The V call is TRBV29-1, the J call TRBJ1-2; 10 bases agree with TRBD1. This CDR3 comprises 15 residues. J gave up 7 bases and V 0 bases, and 8 bases lay outside the gene matches. From germline, CDR1 is SQVTM and CDR2 ANQGSEA. CDR3 loop: CSVEDRDRGISGYTF. DNA of the CDR3: TGCAGCGTTGAAGATCGGGACAGGGGAATAAGTGGCTACACCTTC.

Turning to this clonotype: This may stem from a read error, because a much larger clone lies one nucleotide away. This sequence joins TRBV6-1 and TRBJ2-7; a weak D match, TRBD2 (5 bases). CDR1 MNHNS and CDR2 SASEGT come from the germline V gene. The CDR3 runs to 14 residues. This CDR3 reads CAIREAGISFEQYF. As DNA, the CDR3 is TGTGCCATCAGAGAAGCCGGGATATCCTTCGAGCAGTACTTC.

This chain joins TRBV12-3 or TRBV12-4 and TRBJ2-5, with D unclear. Trimming pared 8 bases from V and 2 bases from J, leaving 21 bases between. The CDR3 runs to 16 residues. The CDR3 sequence: CASGSQLWQQQETQYF. CDR3 nucleotide sequence: TGTGCCAGCGGATCTCAACTATGGCAGCAACAAGAGACCCAGTACTTC.

The rearrangement links TRBV24-1 to TRBJ2-2, with 8 bases aligning to TRBD1. Trimming at V came to 3 bases and at J to 4 bases, leaving 6 bases not matched to a gene. From germline, CDR1 is KGHDR and CDR2 SFDVKD. The CDR3 has 16 amino acids. The CDR3 bases are TGTGCCACCAGTGATCGCGGACAGGGTTCCACCGGGGAGCTGTTTTTT. Amino acids: CATSDRGQGSTGELFF.

The V gene is TRBV25-1, the J gene TRBJ1-2, with 8 bases lining up with TRBD1. This CDR3 contains 13 residues. V dropped 8 bases and J dropped 2; count of bases not matched to a gene: 4. Germline V lookup: CDR1 MGHDK, CDR2 SYGVNS. CDR3 DNA sequence: TGTGCCAGCGTGGACAGGGCCAACTATGGCTACACCTTC. Protein: CASVDRANYGYTF.